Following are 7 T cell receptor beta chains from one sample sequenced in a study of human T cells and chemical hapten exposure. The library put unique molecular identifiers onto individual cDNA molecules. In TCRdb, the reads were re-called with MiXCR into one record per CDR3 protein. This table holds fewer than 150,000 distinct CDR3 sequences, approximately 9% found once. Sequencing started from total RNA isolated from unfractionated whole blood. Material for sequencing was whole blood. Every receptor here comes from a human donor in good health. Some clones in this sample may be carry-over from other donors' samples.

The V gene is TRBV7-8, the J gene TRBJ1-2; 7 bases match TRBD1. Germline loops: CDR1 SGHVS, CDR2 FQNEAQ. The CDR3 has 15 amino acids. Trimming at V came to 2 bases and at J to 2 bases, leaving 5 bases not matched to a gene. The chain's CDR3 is CASSLSSGGNYGYTF. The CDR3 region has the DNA TGTGCCAGCAGCTTATCCTCAGGGGGGAACTATGGCTACACCTTC.

The chain's CDR3 is CASSDREAYEQYF. The CDR3 region has the DNA TGCGCCAGCAGCGACCGGGAGGCCTACGAGCAGTACTTC. The genes are TRBV5-1 and TRBJ2-7, with 7 bases lining up with TRBD2. The CDR3 spans 13 residues. V gave up 4 bases and J gave up 2 bases; unmatched junction bases: 3. Germline V gene sequence: CDR1 SGHRS, CDR2 YFSETQ.

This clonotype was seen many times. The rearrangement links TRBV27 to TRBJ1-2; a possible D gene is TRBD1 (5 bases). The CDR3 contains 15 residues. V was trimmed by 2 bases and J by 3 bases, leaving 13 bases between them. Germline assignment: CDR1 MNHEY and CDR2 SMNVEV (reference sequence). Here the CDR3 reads CASSLKNPRDYGYTF. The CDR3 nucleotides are TGTGCCAGCAGTTTAAAGAACCCCAGGGACTATGGCTACACCTTC.

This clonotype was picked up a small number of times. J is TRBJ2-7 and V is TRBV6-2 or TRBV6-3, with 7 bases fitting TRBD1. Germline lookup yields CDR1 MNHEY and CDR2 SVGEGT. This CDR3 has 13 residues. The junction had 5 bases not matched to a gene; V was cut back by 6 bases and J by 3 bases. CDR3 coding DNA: TGTGCCAGCAGCCAGGGACAGTTCTACGAGCAGTACTTC. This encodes CASSQGQFYEQYF.

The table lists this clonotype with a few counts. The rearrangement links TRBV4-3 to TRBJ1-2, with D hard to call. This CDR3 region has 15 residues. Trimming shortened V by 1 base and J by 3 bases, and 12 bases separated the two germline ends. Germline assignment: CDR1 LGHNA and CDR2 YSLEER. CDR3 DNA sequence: TGCGCCAGCAGCCAAGGTTCCGAGGGCCACTATGGCTACACCTTC. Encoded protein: CASSQGSEGHYGYTF.

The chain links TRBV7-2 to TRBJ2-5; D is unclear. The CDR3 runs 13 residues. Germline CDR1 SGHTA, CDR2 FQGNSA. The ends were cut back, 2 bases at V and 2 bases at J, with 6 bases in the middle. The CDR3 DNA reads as TGTGCCAGCAGCTTAACACAGCAAGAGACCCAGTACTTC. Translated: CASSLTQQETQYF.

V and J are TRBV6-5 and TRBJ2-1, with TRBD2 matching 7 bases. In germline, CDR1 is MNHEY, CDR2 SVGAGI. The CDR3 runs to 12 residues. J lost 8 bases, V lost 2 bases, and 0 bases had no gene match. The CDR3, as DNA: TGTGCCAGCAGTTACGGGGGGGATGAGCAGTTCTTC. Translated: CASSYGGDEQFF.